These T cell receptor beta chains were read from a single sample in a study of blood T cells in healthy people across ages. Each CDR3 protein gets one entry after TCRdb re-called the 5' RACE reads with MiXCR. The sample yields 750,000 to 950,000 distinct CDR3 sequences, 40% to 65% seen once. The sequencing input was blood. These receptors were collected from a man older than 75 in good health. Each CDR3 is given with its conserved first and last residue. D genes are given only for firm matches. Where a row states a size, it is once, few, many or the class of an expanded clone; other rows omit it.

size: .
V: TRBV5-1
D: TRBD1
J: TRBJ2-1
DNA: TGCGCCAGCAGCTTGGGGACAGGGGGATTTAGTGAGCAGTTCTTC
CDR3: CASSLGTGGFSEQFF

size: .
V: TRBV20-1
D: TRBD2
J: TRBJ2-5
DNA: TGCAGTGCTAGGGGACTAGCGGGAGTCTACAATGAGCAGTACTTC
CDR3: CSARGLAGVYNEQYF

size: .
V: TRBV20-1
D: TRBD1
J: TRBJ1-6
DNA: TGCAGTGCTGGAGAGACAGGGAACTCACCCCTCCACTTT
CDR3: CSAGETGNSPLHF

size: .
V: TRBV20-1
D: .
J: TRBJ1-2
DNA: TGCAGTGCTAGAGAGCCCCAGGGAGTATCAGGTGGCTACACCTTC
CDR3: CSAREPQGVSGGYTF

size: .
V: TRBV6-5
D: .
J: TRBJ2-7
DNA: TGTGCCAGCAGTCGCACTAGGACCCTCTCCTACGAGCAGTACTTC
CDR3: CASSRTRTLSYEQYF

size: few
V: TRBV28
D: .
J: TRBJ2-7
DNA: TGTGCCAGCAGCCCCCCCGGGACTCACGAGCAGTACTTC
CDR3: CASSPPGTHEQYF

size: few
V: TRBV27
D: .
J: TRBJ1-2
DNA: TGTGCCAGCAGTTTATCAACAGGCATAGGCTATGGCTACACCTTC
CDR3: CASSLSTGIGYGYTF

size: .
V: TRBV18
D: .
J: TRBJ2-7
DNA: TGTGCCAGCTCACCCCTTGATATGGGGGAGCAGTACTTC
CDR3: CASSPLDMGEQYF

size: few
V: TRBV6-5
D: .
J: TRBJ2-7
DNA: TGTGCCAGCAGTTACTTCGGGGAAGGCGAGCAGTACTTC
CDR3: CASSYFGEGEQYF

size: .
V: TRBV6-2/TRBV6-3
D: .
J: TRBJ2-1
DNA: TGTGCCAGCAGTTACTACTTACCCCCGGAGCAGTTCTTC
CDR3: CASSYYLPPEQFF

size: .
V: TRBV3-1
D: TRBD1
J: TRBJ1-1
DNA: TGTGCCACGACAGGGGGTATCGCTGAAGCTTTCTTT
CDR3: CATTGGIAEAFF

size: .
V: TRBV5-1
D: TRBD2
J: TRBJ2-1
DNA: TGCGCCAGCAGCTTGATGCCTAGCGGGAGCTATGAGCAGTTCTTC
CDR3: CASSLMPSGSYEQFF

size: few
V: TRBV6-1
D: .
J: TRBJ2-1
DNA: TGTGCCAGCAGCCCCCTGGGGGCCTACAATGAGCAGTTCTTC
CDR3: CASSPLGAYNEQFF

size: few
V: TRBV6-5
D: .
J: TRBJ2-5
DNA: TGTGCCAGCAGCTTGGCGTGGGGGGAGACCCAGTACTTC
CDR3: CASSLAWGETQYF

size: .
V: TRBV6-2/TRBV6-3
D: TRBD1
J: TRBJ1-5
DNA: TGTGCCAGCAGACCAACAGGGGGGACTTATAGCAATCAGCCCCAGCATTTT
CDR3: CASRPTGGTYSNQPQHF

size: .
V: TRBV24-1
D: TRBD1
J: TRBJ2-1
DNA: TGTGCCACCAGTGGAGTGACAGGGGACAATGAGCAGTTCTTC
CDR3: CATSGVTGDNEQFF

size: .
V: TRBV7-9
D: TRBD1
J: TRBJ2-3
DNA: TGTGCCAGCAATAGGGGGCGAGATACGCAGTATTTT
CDR3: CASNRGRDTQYF

size: few
V: TRBV29-1
D: .
J: TRBJ2-5
DNA: TGCAGCGTTGAGGGACACAACCCGTCACAAGAGACCCAGTACTTC
CDR3: CSVEGHNPSQETQYF

size: .
V: TRBV11-1
D: .
J: TRBJ2-1
DNA: TGTGCCAGCAGCTTAGCGTTGCGGCGGGAGCAGTTCTTC
CDR3: CASSLALRREQFF

size: .
V: TRBV29-1
D: TRBD1
J: TRBJ2-5
DNA: TGCAGCGCCGGACAGGAAGAGACCCAGTACTTC
CDR3: CSAGQEETQYF

size: .
V: TRBV9
D: TRBD1
J: TRBJ2-1
DNA: TGTACCAGCAGCCTTCGGACAGGGGACCAGCGGGCCCTTTACAATGAGCAGTTCTTC
CDR3: CTSSLRTGDQRALYNEQFF

size: .
V: TRBV18
D: .
J: TRBJ2-7
DNA: TGTGCCAGCTCCGGGACTGCATTGTGGGAGCAGTACTTC
CDR3: CASSGTALWEQYF

size: few
V: TRBV29-1
D: TRBD2
J: TRBJ2-1
DNA: TGCAGCGCCCGAACGAGCGGGAGAGGTGTAAATGAGCAGTTCTTC
CDR3: CSARTSGRGVNEQFF

size: .
V: TRBV11-2
D: .
J: TRBJ2-7
DNA: TGTGCCAGCAGCCTCAAGGCGGGTAGCGGCGAGCAGTACTTC
CDR3: CASSLKAGSGEQYF

size: .
V: TRBV5-1
D: TRBD2
J: TRBJ2-7
DNA: TGCGCCAGCAGCTTGGTAGGTAGCGGGGACGAGCAGTACTTC
CDR3: CASSLVGSGDEQYF

size: .
V: TRBV7-3
D: .
J: TRBJ2-1
DNA: TGTGCCAGCAGCCCCCAGAGTGGGGTATACAATGAGCAGTTCTTC
CDR3: CASSPQSGVYNEQFF

size: .
V: TRBV12-3/TRBV12-4
D: .
J: TRBJ2-4
DNA: TGTGCCAGCAGTTTACTAGCGAGAGTTAGCATTCAGTACTTC
CDR3: CASSLLARVSIQYF

size: few
V: TRBV14
D: .
J: TRBJ2-3
DNA: TGTGCCAGCAGCCCTCCCGGACCAAGCAGATACGCGTATTTT
CDR3: CASSPPGPSRYAYF

size: .
V: TRBV21-1
D: .
J: TRBJ2-3
DNA: TGTGCCAGCAGCAAAGGACTAGCGGGGGGGGCTAGCACAGATACGCAGTATTTT
CDR3: CASSKGLAGGASTDTQYF

size: .
V: TRBV3-1
D: .
J: TRBJ2-2
DNA: TGTGCCAGCAGTAGGTACACCGGGGAGCTGTTTTTT
CDR3: CASSRYTGELFF

size: .
V: TRBV20-1
D: TRBD1
J: TRBJ2-7
DNA: TGCAGTGCTAGTCCCTGGGACAGCTCCTACGAGCAGTACTTC
CDR3: CSASPWDSSYEQYF

size: few
V: TRBV20-1
D: TRBD2
J: TRBJ2-3
DNA: TGCAGTGCTAGAGATCTGGTCCCCCGAGCGGGAGCGTCAGATACGCAGTATTTT
CDR3: CSARDLVPRAGASDTQYF

size: .
V: TRBV6-4
D: .
J: TRBJ2-3
DNA: TGTGCCAGCAGTGACGCTGTCGGGAGCACAGATACGCAGTATTTT
CDR3: CASSDAVGSTDTQYF

size: few
V: TRBV7-9
D: TRBD1
J: TRBJ2-5
DNA: TGTGCCAGCAGCTTTAACAGGGGGCTGCAAGAGACCCAGTACTTC
CDR3: CASSFNRGLQETQYF

size: .
V: TRBV2
D: .
J: TRBJ2-4
DNA: TGTGCCAGCAGTGGGGGGGCTGTAAAGTACTTC
CDR3: CASSGGAVKYF

size: .
V: TRBV5-1
D: TRBD2
J: TRBJ2-1
DNA: TGCGCCAGCAGCTTGGAAGGGGGACTAGCGGGCTCCTACAATGAGCAGTTCTTC
CDR3: CASSLEGGLAGSYNEQFF

size: few
V: TRBV7-2
D: TRBD2
J: TRBJ2-7
DNA: TGTGCCAGCAGCTTAGTCCTAGCGGGAGGGTCGGACTCCTACGAGCAGTACTTC
CDR3: CASSLVLAGGSDSYEQYF

size: few
V: TRBV6-6
D: TRBD2
J: TRBJ2-1
DNA: TGTGCCAGCAGCCCCTTGGGCGGGAGTGAGTTCTTC
CDR3: CASSPLGGSEFF

size: .
V: TRBV5-1
D: .
J: TRBJ2-2
DNA: TGCGCCAGCACCGGGACTTTAAACACCGGGGAGCTGTTTTTT
CDR3: CASTGTLNTGELFF

size: .
V: TRBV24-1
D: .
J: TRBJ2-2
DNA: TGTGCCACCGGAGGGTACACGACGAACACCGGGGAGCTGTTTTTT
CDR3: CATGGYTTNTGELFF

size: .
V: TRBV6-5
D: .
J: TRBJ1-4
DNA: TGTGCCACTCGGGCTACTAATGAAAAACTGTTTTTT
CDR3: CATRATNEKLFF

size: .
V: TRBV3-1
D: .
J: TRBJ2-3
DNA: TGTGCCAGCAGCCACAACCGGGGGGCCGATACGCAGTATTTT
CDR3: CASSHNRGADTQYF

size: .
V: TRBV3-1
D: TRBD2
J: TRBJ2-3
DNA: TGTGCCAGCCGCCCCCCTAGCGGGACCGATACGCAGTATTTT
CDR3: CASRPPSGTDTQYF

size: .
V: TRBV6-6
D: .
J: TRBJ1-1
DNA: TGTGCCAGCAGGGCGGCCCCGGGGGGGATGAACACTGAAGCTTTCTTT
CDR3: CASRAAPGGMNTEAFF

size: few
V: TRBV29-1
D: TRBD1
J: TRBJ1-2
DNA: TGCAGCGTTGATCGGGACAGGATCTATAGCTACACCTTC
CDR3: CSVDRDRIYSYTF

size: few
V: TRBV20-1
D: .
J: TRBJ2-1
DNA: TGCAGTGCCCGCGAGGGTTCGGCCTACAATGAGCAGTTCTTC
CDR3: CSAREGSAYNEQFF

size: few
V: TRBV4-1
D: .
J: TRBJ2-7
DNA: TGCGCCAGCAGCCAACTCTTTCTGCCGACTAGTTCCTACGAGCAGTACTTC
CDR3: CASSQLFLPTSSYEQYF

size: .
V: TRBV7-9
D: .
J: TRBJ1-1
DNA: TGTGCCAGCAGCCCAGCCGTTAGGGGAAGGGCTTTCTTT
CDR3: CASSPAVRGRAFF

size: .
V: TRBV2
D: .
J: TRBJ1-6
DNA: TGTGCCAGCAGTTCCGGGACGTACAGCTCCTATAATTCACCCCTCCACTTT
CDR3: CASSSGTYSSYNSPLHF